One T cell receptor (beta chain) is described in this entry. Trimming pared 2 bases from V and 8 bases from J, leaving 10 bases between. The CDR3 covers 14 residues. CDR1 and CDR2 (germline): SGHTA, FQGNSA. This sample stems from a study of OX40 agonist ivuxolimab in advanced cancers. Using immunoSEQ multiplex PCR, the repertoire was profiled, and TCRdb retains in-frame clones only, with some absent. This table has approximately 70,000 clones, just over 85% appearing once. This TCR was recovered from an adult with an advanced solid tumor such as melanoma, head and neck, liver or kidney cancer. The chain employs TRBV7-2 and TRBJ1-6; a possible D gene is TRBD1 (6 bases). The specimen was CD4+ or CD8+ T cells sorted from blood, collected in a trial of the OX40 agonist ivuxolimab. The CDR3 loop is CASSLRTDHSPLHF. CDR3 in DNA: TGTGCCAGCAGCTTAAGGACAGATCATTCACCCCTCCACTTT.